This T cell receptor (beta chain) was captured in a study of T-cell reconstitution after alpha-beta-depleted transplantation in children. Study results and limitations: Reportedly, alpha-beta T cells present about two months post-transplant originated from several hundred expanded clones of graft origin. By one year post-transplant, T-cell counts and diversity largely arose from T cells that were newly produced. The study traced high day-60 TCRbeta diversity in some patients to surviving recipient T cells and thymic progenitors.

This clonotype was recorded at least ten times. Its antigen is currently unknown. The CDR3 has 13 residues. From germline, CDR1 is MDHEN and CDR2 SYDVKM. Trimming removed 3 bases from V and 1 base from J, with 5 bases in between. A library of TCRbeta sequences, prepared with unique molecular identifiers, was generated. TCRdb recomputed calls from the PCR reads with MiXCR, one row per CDR3 protein. This sample has 200,000 to 250,000 distinct CDR3 sequences, with roughly 10% found just once. This TCR derives from a child less than two years old with acute myeloid leukemia, due to receive a stem cell transplant. The sample in question was PBMCs, obtained before TCRalphabeta/CD19-depleted stem cell transplant. This sequence joins TRBV28 and TRBJ2-3; D gene ambiguous. The CDR3 spells CASSLDRTDTQYF. Written as DNA, the CDR3 is TGTGCCAGCAGTTTGGACCGCACAGATACGCAGTATTTT.